This entry describes one T cell receptor (beta chain). The sample is drawn from a study of T cells in tuberculosis. Points from the study as a whole: T cells binding CD1B-GMM tetramer weakly possibly escaped the sort.

Sorting used thawed, overnight-rested PBMC stained with anti-CD3, a viability dye and GMM-loaded CD1B tetramer. The CD1B tetramers carried C32 glucose monomycolate purified from Rhodococcus equi. PBMC for tetramer sorting were first depleted of CD14-expressing monocytes. Using immunoSEQ multiplex PCR, the repertoire was profiled, and TCRdb retains in-frame clones only, with some absent. The data hold tens of thousands of clones, with approximately 91% observed a single time. Sequencing was performed on CD1b-GMM tetramer-negative cells sorted from PBMCs. The clonotype comes from an adult woman with latent tuberculosis.

CDR3 amino acids: CASRPDRGTNYGYTF. The DNA for the CDR3 is TGTGCCAGCAGACCGGACAGGGGAACTAACTATGGCTACACCTTC. The chain employs TRBV5-6 and TRBJ1-2; 9 nucleotides align to TRBD1. The CDR3 length is 15 residues. Germline V CDR1 and CDR2: SGHDT, YYEEEE. The trim removed 5 bases at V and 0 bases at J, leaving 5 bases unmatched.